Each of the 7 T cell receptor beta chains below was sequenced from the same sample in a study of beta chain features in type 1 diabetes. As every portion of the isolated RNA was reverse transcribed, the sequencing read expressed TCRB transcripts. Repertoires were generated with immunoSEQ multiplex PCR, while TCRdb's copy carries only in-frame clones and drops some. Of hundreds of thousands of clones in the sample, roughly 16% are singletons; the top ten hold about 0.086%. The material sequenced was naive CD4+ T cells from blood. Receptors originate from a man aged 18 to 30 in good health.

The chain carries TRBV29-1 and TRBJ1-1; 7 bases agree with TRBD1. This CDR3 has 13 amino acids. J gave up 0 bases and V 6 bases, and 4 bases lay outside the gene matches. Germline CDR1 reads SQVTM; CDR2 reads ANQGSEA. The DNA of the CDR3 is TGCAGCGTCCAGGGGGGGATGAACACTGAAGCTTTCTTT. As protein: CSVQGGMNTEAFF.

This clone was observed a handful of times. This chain joins TRBV9 and TRBJ2-7; 8 bases are a match to TRBD2. Trimming at V came to 4 bases and at J to 6 bases, leaving 24 bases not matched to a gene. Germline CDR1 SGDLS, CDR2 YYNGEE. The CDR3 is 19 amino acids. CDR3 in amino acids: CASSPQLAVRDAGGSEQYF. The CDR3 region has the DNA TGTGCCAGCAGCCCTCAACTGGCGGTCCGGGACGCGGGGGGATCCGAGCAGTACTTC. The full variable domain, in which reference TRBV9 and TRBJ2-7 provide the parts outside the CDR3, is DSGVTQTPKHLITATGQRVTLRCSPRSGDLSVYWYQQSLDQGLQFLIQYYNGEERAKGNILERFSAQQFPDLHSELNLSSLELGDSALYFCASSPQLAVRDAGGSEQYFGPGTRLTVT.

This clone has a handful of counts. Other DNA sequences in the sample encode the same CDR3. The V gene is TRBV27, the J gene TRBJ2-6, with D perhaps TRBD1 (5 bases). V was clipped by 3 bases and J by 1 base, with 7 bases between them. CDR1 is MNHEY and CDR2 is SMNVEV in the germline V gene (reference sequence). The CDR3 covers 15 residues. CDR3 sequence reads: CASSLGLSGANVLTF. The CDR3 region has the DNA TGTGCCAGCAGTTTGGGGCTATCTGGGGCCAACGTCCTGACTTTC.

V gene TRBV15 combines with J gene TRBJ2-7, with D possibly being TRBD1 (5 bases). The CDR3 consists of 14 residues. CDR1 LNHNV and CDR2 YYDKDF come from the germline V gene (reference sequence). The V gene lost 0 bases and the J gene lost 2 bases, with 8 bases spanning the gap. The chain's CDR3 is CATSRDQGPYEQYF. The CDR3 nucleotides read TGTGCCACCAGCAGAGATCAGGGTCCCTACGAGCAGTACTTC.

J is TRBJ1-2 and V is TRBV5-1; TRBD1 is a possible D gene (6 bases). The CDR3 totals 17 residues. CDR1 SGHRS and CDR2 YFSETQ come from the germline V gene. The V and J ends lost 1 base and 5 bases respectively, with 21 bases between them. The CDR3 protein is CASSLNRGGLGRYGYTF. Written as DNA, the CDR3 is TGCGCCAGCAGCTTGAATAGAGGGGGACTAGGACGTTATGGCTACACCTTC.

The chain employs TRBV27 and TRBJ2-7; TRBD1 or TRBD2 may be the D gene (6 bases each). Germline V lookup: CDR1 MNHEY, CDR2 SMNVEV (reference sequence). Between the trimmed V and J ends, which lost 5 bases and 1 base, there was a span of 12 bases. The CDR3 loop spans 14 amino acids. The CDR3 is CASSPWRGSYEQYF. The CDR3 DNA sequence: TGTGCCAGCAGTCCGTGGAGGGGGTCCTACGAGCAGTACTTC.

The chain has TRBV5-1 and TRBJ2-4, with D perhaps matching TRBD2 (7 bases). V was clipped by 3 bases and J by 0 bases, with 25 bases between them. This CDR3 has 20 amino acids. Germline V gives CDR1 SGHRS, CDR2 YFSETQ. The CDR3 DNA sequence: TGCGCCAGCAGCTCCGAAGGGGGGGCGCATACGTTACTAGCCAAAAACATTCAGTACTTC. As protein: CASSSEGGAHTLLAKNIQYF.